This T cell receptor (beta chain) was recovered during a study of regulatory T cells in long-lasting Graves disease (dated by TCRdb to the early 2020s). A note on the overall study: Persistent Graves' disease was defined as persistently positive TSH receptor autoantibodies together with antithyroid drug treatment for over 5 years. Persistent Graves' disease patients were compared with newly diagnosed Graves' disease patients by peripheral blood TCR sequencing and RNA sequencing. The study was registered as a clinical trial and conducted in China. TCR sequencing covered around 13 persistent and approximately 20 newly diagnosed Graves' disease patients, about 35 samples in total. Antithyroid drugs had been taken for about 10.3 years on average by persistent Graves' disease patients in the clinical cohort. Overall study outcomes, separate from this receptor: Sequencing and analysis were restricted to the TCR beta chain. Lower TCR Shannon entropy and fewer highly expanded clones were observed in persistent Graves' disease patients than in newly diagnosed patients, which suggested clonal expansion. Only peripheral blood was studied, because thyroid tissue, the primary lesion, was inaccessible. Persistent patients shared more public clonotypes among themselves (around 3,000) than newly diagnosed patients did (more than 950). The authors acknowledged the small sample size as a limitation that may reduce accuracy.

In the paper's terms, the time point label means: persistent/refractory GD, antithyroid drugs over 5 years with positive TRAb. RNA was extracted from PBMCs in TRIzol for both TCR sequencing and RNA sequencing. The diagnosis of Graves' disease followed American Thyroid Association guidelines. Patients were recruited from an endocrinology department in Xi'an, China. Each patient gave roughly 8.4 milliliters of peripheral blood, collected in an EDTA anticoagulant tube. Ficoll Paque Plus density gradient separation was used to isolate PBMCs, and no additional T cell sorting was done. RNA quality was checked with an Agilent 2100 Bioanalyzer and agarose gel, and concentration with a NanoDrop 2000. The method behind the library was multiplex PCR. The listed sequencing device is Illumina HiSeq 4000. iRepertoire HTBI primers and Arm-PCR amplification of CDR3 regions were used to construct TCR beta libraries. Before sequencing, the PCR products went through gel purification. In the original analysis: Gene usage analysis of CDR3 amino acid clonotypes used the 60 to 80 TRBV and fewer than 15 TRBJ segments found across samples. COPE and FqMerger were used to merge the filtered high-quality paired reads into contigs. Contigs were aligned with BLAST to IMGT TRBV, TRBD and TRBJ reference genes, and CDR3 was defined per IMGT. Clonotypes above 0.1% frequency were classified as highly expanded clones. Shannon entropy served as the measure of repertoire diversity, while the Gini coefficient captured V-J evenness. Public clonotypes were defined as clonotypes shared by more than one individual. The public reads were run again by TCRdb, first through fastp at Q25 and then through MiXCR, and only productive beta chains were kept. All rows with the same CDR3 protein become a single entry with the most common DNA and genes. These V and J calls are TCRdb output, not the study's own analysis. The sample has roughly 500,000 distinct CDR3 sequences on record, roughly 21% of them singletons. More than 6% of the sample belongs to the ten largest clones.

In regard to this clonotype: No cognate antigen has been identified for it. Base qualities are not at hand, and no much larger clone is one base apart.

This material consisted of peripheral blood mononuclear cells (PBMCs), taken when the disease was refractory, from a patient treated with antithyroid drugs. The source of this sequence is a female donor with Graves disease.

The bases are TGTGCCAGGGTCCTAGCGGGGGGATACAATGAGCAGTTCTTC. The encoded protein is CARVLAGGYNEQFF. The chain employs TRBV28 and TRBJ2-1; 11 middle bases align to TRBD2. The germline V gene yields MDHEN for CDR1 and SYDVKM for CDR2. V ends up 9 bases short and J 4 bases short, with an unmatched junction base count of 5. Reading from cysteine to phenylalanine, the CDR3 counts 14 amino acids. Left in the record is the CDR3 DNA by itself, 42 bases read in frame from the first base.